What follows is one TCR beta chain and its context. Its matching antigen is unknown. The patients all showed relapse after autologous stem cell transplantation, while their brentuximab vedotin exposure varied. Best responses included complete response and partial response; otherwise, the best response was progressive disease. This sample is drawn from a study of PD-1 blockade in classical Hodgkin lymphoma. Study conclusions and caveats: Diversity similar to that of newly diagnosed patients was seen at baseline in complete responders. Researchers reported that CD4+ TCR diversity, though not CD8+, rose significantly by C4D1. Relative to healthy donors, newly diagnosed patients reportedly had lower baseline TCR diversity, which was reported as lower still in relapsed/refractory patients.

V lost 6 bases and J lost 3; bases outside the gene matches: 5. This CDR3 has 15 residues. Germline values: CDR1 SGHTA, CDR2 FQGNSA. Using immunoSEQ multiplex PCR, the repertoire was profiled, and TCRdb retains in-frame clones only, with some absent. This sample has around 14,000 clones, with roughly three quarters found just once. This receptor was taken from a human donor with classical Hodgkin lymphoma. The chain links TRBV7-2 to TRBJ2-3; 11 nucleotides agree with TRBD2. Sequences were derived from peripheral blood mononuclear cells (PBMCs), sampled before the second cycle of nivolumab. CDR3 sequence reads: CASRLIAGGTDTQYF. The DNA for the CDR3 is TGTGCCAGCAGGCTGATAGCGGGGGGGACAGATACGCAGTATTTT.